The clone carrying this T cell receptor (beta chain) was seen a handful of times. They isolated at least 6 million PBMCs from each sample. Combining a sample-barcoded 5' primer with a J-beta primer mix, a second PCR ran for 7 to 11 cycles. TCRdb reprocessed the 5' RACE reads with MiXCR, giving one entry per CDR3 protein. This table has about 500,000 distinct CDR3 sequences, 20% to 30% appearing once. These data belong to a study of blood T cells in healthy people across ages. The CDR3 consists of 16 residues. Germline CDR1 MNHEY, CDR2 SMNVEV (reference sequence). These sequences were also reported in another study, on T cells of mothers and their children. That work adds: cDNA synthesis used all extracted RNA, about 1.6 ug per 15 ul. The M1S primer of the second PCR added sample barcodes and 2-4 random nucleotides.

The chain uses TRBV27 and TRBJ2-5; TRBD2 matches at 11 bases. TRBJ2-1 matches the DNA end more closely, so the J call is doubtful. Source material: blood. This receptor was obtained from a boy between 10 and 17 years old in good health. In DNA, the CDR3 is TGTGCCAGCAGTAACTCCGGTACTAGCGGGGGTTTTGAGCAGTTCTTC. Its translation: CASSNSGTSGGFEQFF.